This passage covers 31 T cell receptor beta chains from one sample sequenced in a study of blood T cell repertoires in COVID-19. Libraries were prepared by immunoSEQ multiplex PCR; TCRdb keeps only in-frame clonotypes and omits some of them. The table lists roughly 91,000 clones, 76% of them singletons, with over 6.5% in the top ten. Specimen: peripheral blood. The receptors here all came from a man aged 65 to 79 with acute or convalescent COVID-19.

V is TRBV7-2 and J is TRBJ2-3; D ambiguous. CDR1 SGHTA and CDR2 FQGNSA come from the germline V gene. V was shortened by 7 bases and J by 3 bases, with 11 bases between the two germline ends. This CDR3 has 13 residues. The CDR3 bases are TGTGCCAGCATCAAGTCGAGAACAGATACGCAGTATTTT. Translating gives CASIKSRTDTQYF.

The V and J genes are TRBV2 and TRBJ2-7, with a weak D call TRBD2 (6 bases). V lost 10 bases to trimming and J lost 1 base, with 20 bases between them. The germline gives CDR1 SNHLY, CDR2 FYNNEI. This CDR3 comprises 15 residues. CDR3 loop: CATSEVAERSYEQYF. As DNA, the CDR3 is TGTGCCACCAGCGAAGTAGCGGAGAGGTCCTACGAGCAGTACTTC.

This sequence joins TRBV9 and TRBJ2-2; TRBD2 might be the D (6 bases). Looked up from germline, CDR1 is SGDLS and CDR2 is YYNGEE. The CDR3 is made up of 15 amino acids. Between the trimmed V and J ends, which lost 5 bases and 6 bases, there was a span of 17 bases. The CDR3 region has the DNA TGTGCCAGCAGTTCGGGCGGGGTGGTCGCCGGGGAGCTGTTTTTT. This gives the protein CASSSGGVVAGELFF.

This sequence joins TRBV3-1 (or the pseudogene TRBV3-2) and TRBJ1-2; D not resolved. From germline, CDR1 is LGHDT and CDR2 YNNKEL (reference sequence). The CDR3 is 12 residues long. V lost 5 bases and J 5 bases, leaving 9 bases between the germline ends. CDR3 in DNA: TGTGCCAGCAGCTCCAACGGTTATGGCTACACCTTC. It is translated as CASSSNGYGYTF.

V usage is TRBV7-9 and J usage is TRBJ1-1; TRBD1 matches at 10 bases. The V segment lost 6 bases and the J segment 3 bases; nucleotides outside the gene matches: 7. This CDR3 is built from 15 residues. Germline V gene lookup returns CDR1 SEHNR and CDR2 FQNEAQ (reference sequence). In nucleotides, the CDR3 is TGTGCCAGCAGTTTTCTCGGACAGGGGGACACTGAAGCTTTCTTT. Encoded protein: CASSFLGQGDTEAFF.

There are a few counts of this clone. The V call is TRBV18, the J call TRBJ2-5; TRBD2 matches at 7 bases. The CDR3 sequence is 14 residues long. CDR1 and CDR2 from the germline V gene are KGHSH and LQKENI. The V and J ends lost 4 bases and 1 base, in that order; junction bases with no gene match: 3. This CDR3 is CASSRTSAQETQYF. CDR3 DNA: TGTGCCAGCTCACGTACTAGCGCCCAAGAGACCCAGTACTTC. Looking up the rest from reference TRBV18 and TRBJ2-5 gives the full variable domain: NAGVMQNPRHLVRRRGQEARLRCSPMKGHSHVYWYRQLPEEGLKFMVYLQKENIIDESGMPKERFSAEFPKEGPSILRIQQVVRGDSAAYFCASSRTSAQETQYFGPGTRLLVL.

This clone was seen just once. J is TRBJ1-1 and V is TRBV30, with D possibly being TRBD1 (5 bases). V dropped 0 bases and J dropped 0 bases, with 14 bases sitting between them. This CDR3 comprises 16 residues. The germline gives CDR1 GTSNPN, CDR2 SVGIG (reference sequence). The CDR3 coding sequence is TGTGCCTGGAGTGTCCTTTCGACAGCAATGAACACTGAAGCTTTCTTT. Residues: CAWSVLSTAMNTEAFF.

The V gene is TRBV28, the J gene TRBJ1-1; D is unresolved. Trimming stripped 2 bases from V and 1 base from J, with 2 bases between. Germline CDR1 MDHEN, CDR2 SYDVKM. CDR3 length: 12 residues. CDR3 loop: CASSLQNTEAFF. For the CDR3, the DNA is TGTGCCAGCAGTTTACAGAACACTGAAGCTTTCTTT. The variable domain in full, with the rest retrieved from reference TRBV28 and TRBJ1-1, is DVKVTQSSRYLVKRTGEKVFLECVQDMDHENMFWYRQDPGLGLRLIYFSYDVKMKEKGDIPEGYSVSREKKERFSLILESASTNQTSMYLCASSLQNTEAFFGQGTRLTVV.

The V gene is TRBV2, the J gene TRBJ2-4, with D maybe TRBD2 (6 bases). Trimming removed 3 bases from V and 0 bases from J, with 9 bases in between. Germline loops: CDR1 SNHLY, CDR2 FYNNEI. The length of the CDR3 is 15 residues. CDR3 DNA sequence: TGTGCCAGCAGTGACCCAGCGGGAGCCAAAAACATTCAGTACTTC. As protein: CASSDPAGAKNIQYF. The complete variable domain, with remaining parts taken from reference TRBV2 and TRBJ2-4, reads EPEVTQTPSHQVTQMGQEVILRCVPISNHLYFYWYRQILGQKVEFLVSFYNNEISEKSEIFDDQFSVERPDGSNFTLKIRSTKLEDSAMYFCASSDPAGAKNIQYFGAGTRLSVL.

With respect to this clone: Other DNA sequences in the same sample also yield this CDR3. V and J are TRBV5-1 and TRBJ1-2; no clear D. CDR3 length equals 13 residues. The V gene lost 0 bases and the J gene lost 8 bases, with 11 bases spanning the gap. Germline CDR1 is SGHRS and CDR2 is YFSETQ. The CDR3 nucleotides read TGCGCCAGCAGCTTGGGAGAAGCGGACGGCTACACCTTC. It is translated as CASSLGEADGYTF.

The J gene is TRBJ1-2, the V gene TRBV3-1 (or the pseudogene TRBV3-2), with 7 bases fitting TRBD1. V dropped 5 bases and J dropped 6; count of bases not matched to a gene: 6. There are 13 residues in the CDR3. In germline, CDR1 is LGHDT, CDR2 YNNKEL (reference sequence). The CDR3 nucleotides read TGTGCCAGCAGCTTGCAACAGGGGAATGGCTACACCTTC. Protein product: CASSLQQGNGYTF.

The J gene is TRBJ1-6, the V gene TRBV6-5, with a weak D call TRBD1 (5 bases). This CDR3 has 15 residues. CDR1 and CDR2 from the germline V gene are MNHEY and SVGAGI. V lost 6 bases to trimming and J lost 4 bases, with 13 bases between them. CDR3 protein: CASRASGVYNSPLHF. As DNA, the CDR3 is TGTGCCAGCAGGGCCTCGGGGGTGTATAATTCACCCCTCCACTTT.

This clone was recorded a few times. The chain employs TRBV28 and TRBJ1-3; maybe TRBD1 (5 bases). V lost 1 base, J lost 3 bases, and 10 bases lay in between. Germline CDR1 and CDR2: MDHEN and SYDVKM. The CDR3 is made up of 15 amino acids. CDR3 amino acids: CASSLFLRDGNTIYF. For the CDR3, the DNA is TGTGCCAGCAGTTTATTCCTCAGGGATGGAAACACCATATATTTT.

This clone was counted a single time. The rearrangement uses TRBV27 and TRBJ1-5; possible D gene TRBD1, 6 bases. There are 14 residues in the CDR3. Germline V gives CDR1 MNHEY, CDR2 SMNVEV (reference sequence). V gave up 3 bases and J gave up 5 bases, with 11 bases separating them. Here the CDR3 reads CASSFGTGHQPQHF. The CDR3 DNA sequence: TGTGCCAGCAGTTTCGGTACAGGGCATCAGCCCCAGCATTTT.

This clone was counted between two and nine times. V and J are TRBV24-1 and TRBJ2-1; 8 bases match TRBD1. V gave up 4 bases and J gave up 5 bases; unmatched junction bases: 12. The V gene's germline CDR1 is KGHDR and CDR2 SFDVKD. There are 17 residues in the CDR3. The CDR3 loop reads CATSDTSWTGSHNEQFF. The CDR3 DNA is TGTGCCACCAGTGACACCTCTTGGACAGGGTCCCACAATGAGCAGTTCTTC.

This rearrangement joins TRBV5-1 to TRBJ2-7, with D maybe TRBD2 (6 bases). Germline lookup yields CDR1 SGHRS and CDR2 YFSETQ. The CDR3 runs 14 residues. Trimming took 2 bases from V and 2 from J, leaving 11 bases between them. The CDR3 DNA sequence: TGCGCCAGCAGCTTAGGAGGGCCTCCCTACGAGCAGTACTTC. As protein: CASSLGGPPYEQYF.

This clone was observed a handful of times. This chain joins TRBV27 and TRBJ2-7, with D possibly being TRBD1 (5 bases). The CDR3 contains 13 residues. The germline gives CDR1 MNHEY, CDR2 SMNVEV (reference sequence). Trimming cost V 6 bases and J 2 bases, with 11 bases left between them. The CDR3 region is CASRGQLTYEQYF. The CDR3 nucleotides are TGTGCCAGCAGGGGGCAACTGACCTACGAGCAGTACTTC.

The chain carries TRBV3-1 (or the pseudogene TRBV3-2) and TRBJ2-7; no clear D. CDR3 length equals 11 residues. Looked up from germline, CDR1 is LGHDT and CDR2 is YNNKEL (reference sequence). Trimming shortened V by 5 bases and J by 7 bases, and 9 bases separated the two germline ends. The CDR3 DNA reads as TGTGCCAGCAGCTTCCTAAATGAGCAGTACTTC. Its translation: CASSFLNEQYF.

Regarding this clone: A junction boundary mismatches the germline segment, possibly from a read error. This sample includes further DNA sequences coding for the same CDR3. V and J are TRBV25-1 and TRBJ2-1; D might be TRBD1 (6 bases). There are 12 residues in the CDR3. Germline CDR1 MGHDK, CDR2 SYGVNS. DNA for the CDR3: TGTGCCAGCAGACAGGGTTACAATGAGCAATTCTTC. This gives the protein CASRQGYNEQFF.

The genes are TRBV5-6 and TRBJ2-1; possibly TRBD2 for D (5 bases). The germline gives CDR1 SGHDT, CDR2 YYEEEE. This CDR3 comprises 16 residues. The V gene lost 4 bases and the J gene lost 3 bases, with 17 bases spanning the gap. The CDR3 region has the DNA TGTGCCAGCAGCCCCGTGACTAAGTTAGACTACAATGAGCAGTTCTTC. Translating gives CASSPVTKLDYNEQFF.

The chain couples TRBV7-2 to TRBJ1-1; perhaps TRBD1 as D (5 bases). Germline assignment: CDR1 SGHTA and CDR2 FQGNSA. CDR3 size: 12 residues. V was trimmed by 2 bases and J by 7 bases, leaving 8 bases between them. The DNA of the CDR3 is TGTGCCAGCAGCTTACAGGGCCTTGAAGCTTTCTTT. Translated, it gives CASSLQGLEAFF.

The genes are TRBV28 and TRBJ2-7; D gene uncertain. The CDR3 sequence is 11 residues long. Per the germline V gene, CDR1 is MDHEN and CDR2 is SYDVKM. Trimming pared 8 bases from V and 6 bases from J, leaving 11 bases between. The CDR3 DNA is TGTGCCAGCCGCTGGGCCTCCGAGCAGTACTTC. It is translated as CASRWASEQYF.

The chain combines TRBV5-1 with TRBJ2-7, with D perhaps matching TRBD2 (5 bases). Trimming took off 1 base at V and 1 base at J, with 9 bases between the two ends. CDR1 is SGHRS and CDR2 is YFSETQ in the germline V gene. CDR3 length: 14 residues. DNA for the CDR3: TGCGCCAGCAGCTTGTACAGAGGGTCCTACGAGCAGTACTTC. Its translation is CASSLYRGSYEQYF. The full variable domain, rest sourced from reference TRBV5-1 and TRBJ2-7, is KAGVTQTPRYLIKTRGQQVTLSCSPISGHRSVSWYQQTPGQGLQFLFEYFSETQRNKGNFPGRFSGRQFSNSRSEMNVSTLELGDSALYLCASSLYRGSYEQYFGPGTRLTVT.

The V call is TRBV5-5, the J call TRBJ1-5; TRBD1 matches at 11 bases. Germline CDR1 is SGHKS and CDR2 is YYEKEE (reference sequence). The CDR3 is made up of 16 amino acids. Trimming took 4 bases from V and 1 from J; bases not matched to a gene: 4. CDR3 loop: CASSAWDRGSNQPQHF. The CDR3 DNA sequence: TGTGCCAGCAGCGCCTGGGACAGGGGGAGCAATCAGCCCCAGCATTTT.

The chain links TRBV6-5 to TRBJ2-7; 7 bases are shared with TRBD1. CDR3 length: 15 amino acids. J was trimmed by 3 bases and V by 2 bases; bases with no gene match: 7. Germline-derived CDR1 and CDR2 are MNHEY and SVGAGI. CDR3 bases: TGTGCCAGCAGTTACAAACAGGGGACGGGCTACGAGCAGTACGTC. Protein product: CASSYKQGTGYEQYV.

This clone was recorded a few times. V usage is TRBV5-1 and J usage is TRBJ1-1, with D uncertain. Germline V gives CDR1 SGHRS, CDR2 YFSETQ. This CDR3 has 13 amino acids. V was cut by 0 bases and J by 7 bases, with 10 bases left in between. As DNA, the CDR3 is TGCGCCAGCAGCTTGGGCAGGAAGGATGAAGCTTTCTTT. Its protein is CASSLGRKDEAFF.

This chain's CDR3 is CASSPSGGTATGELFF. The CDR3 DNA follows: TGTGCCAGCAGCCCTAGCGGGGGGACAGCGACCGGGGAGCTGTTTTTT. The chain carries TRBV7-7 and TRBJ2-2; 11 bases fit TRBD2. Losses at the gene ends were 5 bases for V and 5 bases for J; bases not matched to a gene: 7. Germline V gene sequence: CDR1 SSHAT, CDR2 FNYEAQ (reference sequence). The CDR3 has 16 residues.

This rearrangement joins TRBV9 to TRBJ1-4; the D is unclear. The CDR3 runs to 14 residues. CDR1 SGDLS and CDR2 YYNGEE come from the germline V gene. Between the trimmed V and J ends, which lost 0 bases and 7 bases, there was a span of 10 bases. The CDR3 sequence: CASSVGRRGEKLFF. CDR3 DNA sequence: TGTGCCAGCAGCGTAGGGAGGAGAGGTGAAAAACTGTTTTTT.

The chain is built from TRBV24-1 and TRBJ2-2; D may be TRBD1 (5 bases). The germline V gene encodes CDR1 KGHDR and CDR2 SFDVKD. The CDR3 is made up of 12 amino acids. The ends were cut back, 7 bases at V and 6 bases at J, with 8 bases in the middle. CDR3 in DNA: TGTGCCACCAGAAGGGGTTCCGGGGAGCTGTTTTTT. Translating gives CATRRGSGELFF.

This clone was seen a handful of times. The rearrangement uses TRBV27 and TRBJ1-1, with D perhaps TRBD1 (5 bases). Trimming took off 5 bases at V and 0 bases at J, with 13 bases between the two ends. Germline CDR1 is MNHEY and CDR2 is SMNVEV (reference sequence). The CDR3 contains 15 residues. CDR3 residues: CASSHRRNLNTEAFF. The CDR3 bases are TGTGCCAGCAGTCACAGGAGAAACTTGAACACTGAAGCTTTCTTT.

In this sample, this clone turned up a few times. CDR3: CASSPPSTGGSYNEQFF. In DNA, the CDR3 is TGTGCCAGCTCACCACCGAGTACAGGGGGGTCCTACAATGAGCAGTTCTTC. This sequence joins TRBV18 and TRBJ2-1; 8 nucleotides align to TRBD1. V was pared by 0 bases and J by 1 base, with 5 bases of the junction left unmatched. This CDR3 has 17 residues. CDR1 is KGHSH and CDR2 is LQKENI in the germline V gene. The variable domain in full, completed from reference TRBV18 and TRBJ2-1, reads NAGVMQNPRHLVRRRGQEARLRCSPMKGHSHVYWYRQLPEEGLKFMVYLQKENIIDESGMPKERFSAEFPKEGPSILRIQQVVRGDSAAYFCASSPPSTGGSYNEQFFGPGTRLTVL.